This T cell receptor (beta chain) was recovered during a study of cytomegalovirus exposure and HLA in healthy donors. Trimming took 3 bases from V and 1 from J; bases not matched to a gene: 1. CDR1 SGHRS and CDR2 YFSETQ come from the germline V gene. CDR3 length: 14 residues. A multiplex PCR was run with 60 Vbeta primers and 13 Jbeta primers. Using immunoSEQ multiplex PCR, the repertoire was profiled, and TCRdb retains in-frame clones only, with some absent. The sample carries roughly 110,000 clones, about 75% recorded once. The specimen sequenced was PBMCs. The TCR was taken from a man in his forties in good health and CMV-seronegative. The chain combines TRBV5-1 with TRBJ2-5, with TRBD1 matching 9 bases. DNA for the CDR3: TGCGCCAGCAGCTGGGGACAGGGCCAAGAGACCCAGTACTTC. Its protein product is CASSWGQGQETQYF.